The clone carrying this T cell receptor (beta chain) was detected only once. Its specificity is not known. The PCR used 60 Vbeta and 13 Jbeta primers. The assay was immunoSEQ multiplex PCR, and TCRdb's table has in-frame clones only and misses some. The sample consists of some 160,000 clones, over 70% of them appearing once. The V gene end was trimmed by 4 bases and the J gene end by 4 bases; junction bases not matched to a gene: 5. CDR3 size: 13 residues. Germline-derived CDR1 and CDR2 are GTSNPN and SVGIG (reference sequence). This specimen comes from a study of cytomegalovirus exposure and HLA in healthy donors. Study summary: The Caucasian-associated ancestry cluster contained 81% of the roughly 370 genotyped donors.

Notes on the study in general: CMV serostatus was the sole immune exposure data available. The study found most TCR sequences rare, yet found some public TCRs in many donors. Indistinguishable V segments such as TRBV6-2 and TRBV6-3 were excluded.

The specimen sequenced was PBMCs. This receptor was obtained from a man aged 40-50 years in good health and CMV-seronegative. The genes are TRBV30 and TRBJ2-7, with 9 bases fitting TRBD1. In nucleotides, the CDR3 is TGTGCCTGGAAGGGACAGGGAGAATACGAGCAGTACTTC. Protein sequence: CAWKGQGEYEQYF. The whole variable domain, filled in from reference TRBV30 and TRBJ2-7, reads SQTIHQWPATLVQPVGSPLSLECTVEGTSNPNLYWYRQAAGRGLQLLFYSVGIGQISSEVPQNLSASRPQDRQFILSSKKLLLSDSGFYLCAWKGQGEYEQYFGPGTRLTVT.